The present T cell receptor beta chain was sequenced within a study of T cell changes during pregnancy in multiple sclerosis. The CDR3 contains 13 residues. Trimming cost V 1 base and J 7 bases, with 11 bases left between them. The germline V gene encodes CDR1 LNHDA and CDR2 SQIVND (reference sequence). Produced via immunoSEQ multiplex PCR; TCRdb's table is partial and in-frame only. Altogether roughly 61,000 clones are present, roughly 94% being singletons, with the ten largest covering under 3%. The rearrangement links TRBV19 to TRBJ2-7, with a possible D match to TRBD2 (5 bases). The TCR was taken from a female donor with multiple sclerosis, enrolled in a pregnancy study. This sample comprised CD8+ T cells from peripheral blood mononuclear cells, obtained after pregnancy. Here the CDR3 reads CASSIAARGEQYF. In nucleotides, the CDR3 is TGTGCCAGTAGTATAGCGGCTAGAGGGGAGCAGTACTTC.